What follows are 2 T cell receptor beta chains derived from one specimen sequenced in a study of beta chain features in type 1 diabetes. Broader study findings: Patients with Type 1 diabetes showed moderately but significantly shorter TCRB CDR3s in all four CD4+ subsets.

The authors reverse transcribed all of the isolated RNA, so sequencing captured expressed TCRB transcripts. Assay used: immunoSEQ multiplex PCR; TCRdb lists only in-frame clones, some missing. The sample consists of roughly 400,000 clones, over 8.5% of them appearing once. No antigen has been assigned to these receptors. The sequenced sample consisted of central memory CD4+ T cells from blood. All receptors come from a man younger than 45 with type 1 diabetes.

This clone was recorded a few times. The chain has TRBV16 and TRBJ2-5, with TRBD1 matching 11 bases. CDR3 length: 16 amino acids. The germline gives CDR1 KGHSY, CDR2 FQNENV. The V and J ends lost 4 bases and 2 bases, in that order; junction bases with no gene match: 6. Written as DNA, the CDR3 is TGTGCCAGCAGCCTAACCGGGACAGGGGGTCAAGAGACCCAGTACTTC. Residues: CASSLTGTGGQETQYF.

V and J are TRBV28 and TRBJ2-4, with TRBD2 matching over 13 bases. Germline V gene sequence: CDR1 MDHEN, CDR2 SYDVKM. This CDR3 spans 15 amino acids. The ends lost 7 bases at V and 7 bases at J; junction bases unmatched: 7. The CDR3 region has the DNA TGTGCCAGCACACTAGCGGGAGGGCTTTCGAACATTCAGTACTTC. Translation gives CASTLAGGLSNIQYF.